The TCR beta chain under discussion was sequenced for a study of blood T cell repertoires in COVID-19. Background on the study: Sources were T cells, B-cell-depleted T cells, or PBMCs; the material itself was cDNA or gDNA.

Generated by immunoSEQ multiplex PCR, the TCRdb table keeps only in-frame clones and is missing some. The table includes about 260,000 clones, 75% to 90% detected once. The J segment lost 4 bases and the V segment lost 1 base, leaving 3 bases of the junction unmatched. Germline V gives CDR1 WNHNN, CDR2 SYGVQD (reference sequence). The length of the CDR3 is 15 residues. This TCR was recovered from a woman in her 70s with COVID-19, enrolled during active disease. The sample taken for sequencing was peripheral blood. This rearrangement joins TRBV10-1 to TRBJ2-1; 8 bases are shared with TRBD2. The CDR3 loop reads CASSEWPSGYNEQFF. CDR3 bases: TGCGCCAGCAGTGAGTGGCCTAGCGGGTACAATGAGCAGTTCTTC.